This T cell receptor beta chain was recorded in a study of control samples from healthy donors and cancer patients. V lost 7 bases and J lost 4, with 16 bases in between. The CDR3 has 14 amino acids. Germline V CDR1 and CDR2: SNHLY, FYNNEI. Clones were sequenced by immunoSEQ multiplex PCR, and TCRdb holds only the in-frame ones, with some missing. The sample carries 170,000 or so clones, 85% to 95% recorded once. The receptor comes from a young woman in good health. Sequencing was carried out using blood. The V and J genes are TRBV2 and TRBJ1-2, with a tentative D call TRBD1 (6 bases). This CDR3 reads CASTFTGQTYGYTF. The CDR3 DNA follows: TGTGCCAGCACTTTCACGGGACAAACCTATGGCTACACCTTC.